The present T cell receptor beta chain was sequenced within a study of cytomegalovirus exposure and HLA in healthy donors. Background on the study: For the approximately 390 genotyped donors, over 80% fell within the Caucasian-associated ancestry cluster.

The CDR3 is 13 amino acids. CDR1 SEHNR and CDR2 FQNEAQ come from the germline V gene (reference sequence). V was clipped by 1 base and J by 5 bases, with 8 bases between them. On this clone itself: The antigen remains undetermined.

Amplification used 60 Vbeta primers and 13 Jbeta primers. Generated by immunoSEQ multiplex PCR, the TCRdb table keeps only in-frame clones and is missing some. The table for this sample gives under 65,000 clones. General observations from the study: Sequencing had likely introduced a cluster of highly shared sequence variants as an artifact. In a later analysis, parvovirus B19, influenza, CMV and Epstein-Barr virus appeared linked to several top co-occurrence clusters.

Sequencing was performed on PBMCs. The origin of this receptor is a woman in her twenties or thirties in good health and CMV-seropositive. This chain uses TRBV7-9 with TRBJ2-5; possibly TRBD2 for D (6 bases). The CDR3: CASSLVGRETQYF. CDR3 DNA: TGTGCCAGCAGCTTAGTTGGGAGGGAGACCCAGTACTTC.